This T cell receptor beta chain derives from a study of blood T cells in healthy people across ages. The study, taken as a whole, reports: Greater diversity and more naive CD4+ cells were seen in long-lived donors than in aged donors.

Notes on this clonotype: The antigen is undetermined.

Primers used in a second PCR of about 6 to 11 cycles were a sample-barcoded 5' primer and a J-beta primer mix. Each CDR3 protein gets one entry after TCRdb re-called the 5' RACE reads with MiXCR. The table has roughly 930,000 distinct CDR3 sequences, roughly 43% seen once. The sequenced material came from blood. The clonotype originates from a man under 40 in good health.

CDR3 sequence reads: CASTSPGLAHLILFF. The CDR3 nucleotides are TGTGCCAGCACTAGCCCGGGACTAGCCCACTTGATCTTGTTCTTC. J is TRBJ2-1 and V is TRBV28; 9 bases are a match to TRBD2. The CDR3 is 15 amino acids. The junction had 19 bases not matched to a gene; V was cut back by 7 bases and J by 15 bases. Germline values: CDR1 MDHEN, CDR2 SYDVKM.